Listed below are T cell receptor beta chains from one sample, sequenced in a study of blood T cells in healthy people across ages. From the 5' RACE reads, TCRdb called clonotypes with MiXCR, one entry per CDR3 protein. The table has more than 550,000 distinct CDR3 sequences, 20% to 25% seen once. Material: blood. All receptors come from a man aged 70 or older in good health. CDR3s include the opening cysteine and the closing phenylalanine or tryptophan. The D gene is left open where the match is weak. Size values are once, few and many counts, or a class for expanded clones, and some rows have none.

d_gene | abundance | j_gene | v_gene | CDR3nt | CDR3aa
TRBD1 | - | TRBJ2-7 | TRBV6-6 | TGTGCCAGCACAAAGGGGACAGGGGGTTCCTACGAGCAGTGCTTC | CASTKGTGGSYEQCF
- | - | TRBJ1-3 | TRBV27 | TGTGCCAGCAGTTTGTCAGGGCCCGGAAACACCATATATTTT | CASSLSGPGNTIYF
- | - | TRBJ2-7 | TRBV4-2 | TGTACCAGCAGCCAAGACAGTCTTGCCTACGAGCAGTACTTC | CTSSQDSLAYEQYF
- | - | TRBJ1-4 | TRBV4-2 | TGTGCCAGCAGCCAAGATCGTGGTGCAGGGAGGGCTGAAAAACTGTTTTTT | CASSQDRGAGRAEKLFF
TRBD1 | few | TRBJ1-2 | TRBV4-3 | TGCGCCAGCAGCCATAGGATGACAGGGACCTATGGCTACACCTTC | CASSHRMTGTYGYTF
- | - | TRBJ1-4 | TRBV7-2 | TGTGCCAGCAGCTTAGAACAGGTCGTAGTCGGAAAACTGTTTTTT | CASSLEQVVVGKLFF
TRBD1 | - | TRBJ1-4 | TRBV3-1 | TGTGCCACCTCGTTCGGGACAGGGGGCCAGAAACTGTTTTTT | CATSFGTGGQKLFF
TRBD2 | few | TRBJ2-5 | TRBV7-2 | TGTGCCAGCAGCTATGGATTTAGCGGGGGCCATCAAGAGACCCAGTACTTC | CASSYGFSGGHQETQYF
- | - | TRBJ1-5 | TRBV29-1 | TGCAGCGTTGAGGAGGTTCCCAATCAGCCCCAGCATTTT | CSVEEVPNQPQHF
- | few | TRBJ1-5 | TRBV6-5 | TGTGCCAGCAAGGGGGGGGCTGATCAGCCCCAGCATTTT | CASKGGADQPQHF
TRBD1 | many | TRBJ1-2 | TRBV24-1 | TGTGCCACCAGTGACCACGACAGGGGGTTCGTCGGCTACACCTTC | CATSDHDRGFVGYTF
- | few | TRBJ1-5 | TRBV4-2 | TGTGCCAGCAGCCAAGGATGGGCTTTCGGCAATCAGCCCCAGCATTTT | CASSQGWAFGNQPQHF
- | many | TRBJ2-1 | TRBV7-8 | TGTGCCAGCAGCTTCCAACAGGGAATAAAGTACAATGAGCAGTTCTTC | CASSFQQGIKYNEQFF
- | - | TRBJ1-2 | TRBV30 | TGTGCCTGGCACTACGTGCAGGGCTACACCTTC | CAWHYVQGYTF
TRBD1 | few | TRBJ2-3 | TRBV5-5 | TGTGCCAGCAGCTCGCCGGGACAGGGGACAGATACGCAGTATTTT | CASSSPGQGTDTQYF
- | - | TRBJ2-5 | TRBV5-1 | TGCGCCAGCAGCCAACCGACTAGAACCTCAGAGACCCAGTACTTC | CASSQPTRTSETQYF
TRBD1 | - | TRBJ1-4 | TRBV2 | TGTGCCAGCAGAGGGACAGGGGTAGAAAAACTGTTTTTT | CASRGTGVEKLFF
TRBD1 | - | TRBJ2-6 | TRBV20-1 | TGCAGTGCCGGGACAGGGACTGGGGCCAACGTCCTGACTTTC | CSAGTGTGANVLTF
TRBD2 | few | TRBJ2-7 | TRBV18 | TGTGCCAGCTCACCGGGAGGGACGGCCTCCTACGAGCAGTACTTC | CASSPGGTASYEQYF
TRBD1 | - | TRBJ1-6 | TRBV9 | TGTGCCAGCAGCGTAGACAGGGGTGGTCCACCCCTCCACTTT | CASSVDRGGPPLHF
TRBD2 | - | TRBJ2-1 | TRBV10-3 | TGTGCCATCAGCGGGGGGACTACCTACAATGAGCAGTTCTTC | CAISGGTTYNEQFF
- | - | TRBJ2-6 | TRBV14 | TGTGCCAGCAGCCAAGTCGCAGGGAGTGGGGCCAACGTCCTGACTTTC | CASSQVAGSGANVLTF
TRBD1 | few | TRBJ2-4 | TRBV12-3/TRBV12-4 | TGTGCCAGCAGTCCGTGGACAGGGACGAGAAACATTCAGTACTTC | CASSPWTGTRNIQYF
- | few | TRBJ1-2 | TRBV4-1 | TGCGCCAGCAGCCAAGATGCCGGACAAGGCATGACTGACTATGGCTACACCTTC | CASSQDAGQGMTDYGYTF
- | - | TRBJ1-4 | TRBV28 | TGTGCCAGCAGGCGCGTTGCAGCGAGGGGTGAAAAACTGTTTTTT | CASRRVAARGEKLFF
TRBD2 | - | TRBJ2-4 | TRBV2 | TGTGCCAGCAGAGGGGAGGGGACCAAAAACATTCAGTACTTC | CASRGEGTKNIQYF
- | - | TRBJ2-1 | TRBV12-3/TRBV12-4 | TGTGCCAGCACCGTGAGGACTTACAATGAGCAGTTCTTC | CASTVRTYNEQFF
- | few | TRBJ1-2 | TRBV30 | TGTGCCTGGAGCGGGACAAGCTATGGCTACACCTTC | CAWSGTSYGYTF
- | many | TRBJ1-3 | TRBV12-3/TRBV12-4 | TGTGCCAGCAAACGTACAGGGAACGGAAACACCATATATTTT | CASKRTGNGNTIYF
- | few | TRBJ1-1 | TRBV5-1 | TGCGCCAGCAGCTTGGTTGGCTTTGAAGCTTTCTTT | CASSLVGFEAFF
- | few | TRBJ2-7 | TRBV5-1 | TGCGCCAGCAGCCTAGGAGGGACAGACCAGAGGTACGAGCAGTACTTC | CASSLGGTDQRYEQYF
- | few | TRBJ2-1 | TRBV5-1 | TGCGCCAGCAGCTTGGACCGGGACGTCAATGAGCAGTTCTTC | CASSLDRDVNEQFF
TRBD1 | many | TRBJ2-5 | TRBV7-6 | TGTGCCAGCAGCTTCCTTGACAGGGGCGTTTCGGAGACCCAGTACTTC | CASSFLDRGVSETQYF
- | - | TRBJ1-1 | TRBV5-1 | TGCGCCAGCAGCTTGGACTGGATGAACACTGAAGCTTTCTTT | CASSLDWMNTEAFF
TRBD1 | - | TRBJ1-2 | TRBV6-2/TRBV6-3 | TGTGCCAGCAGTTACGGGACAGGAGACTTTAACTATGGCTACACCTTC | CASSYGTGDFNYGYTF
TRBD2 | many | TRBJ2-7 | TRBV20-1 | TGCAGTGCCACGAGTTTGCTAGCGGATTCCTACGAGCAGTACTTC | CSATSLLADSYEQYF
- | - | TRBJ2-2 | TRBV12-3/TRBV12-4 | TGTGCCAGCAGTTTTTTAGGGCTTCCCGGGGAGCTGTTTTTT | CASSFLGLPGELFF
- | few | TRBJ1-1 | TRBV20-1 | TGCAGTGTCGAGGGAGATAACACTGAAGCTTTCTTT | CSVEGDNTEAFF
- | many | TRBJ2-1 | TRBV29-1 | TGCAGCGTTGGGCAGGGCCCCTGGGGTGAGCAGTTCTTC | CSVGQGPWGEQFF
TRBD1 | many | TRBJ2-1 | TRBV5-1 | TGTGCCAGCAGCCCCGGACAGGGCTCCTACAATGAGCAGTTCTTC | CASSPGQGSYNEQFF
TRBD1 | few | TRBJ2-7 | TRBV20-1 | TGCAGTGCTATTATCACAGGGGTTCCCTACGAGCAGTACTTC | CSAIITGVPYEQYF
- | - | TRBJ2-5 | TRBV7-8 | TGTGCCAGCAGCCGAGCCTCGGTGAAAGAGACCCAGTACTTC | CASSRASVKETQYF
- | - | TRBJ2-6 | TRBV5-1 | TGCGCCAGCAGCCCTCCGGACAGTGGGGCCAACGTCCTGACTTTC | CASSPPDSGANVLTF